Presented here are 25 T cell receptor beta chains from one specimen sequenced in a study of Graves' ophthalmopathy and Graves' hyperthyroidism. RNA transcripts were the template, and TCR beta CDR3 regions were amplified from them. Amplification began with first-round RT-PCR using HTBI primers, then second-round multiplex PCR was performed. TCRdb redid the calling of the multiplex PCR reads with MiXCR, one entry per CDR3 protein. The table shows a few hundred thousand distinct CDR3 sequences, with 20% to 25% occurring only once. Sequencing was carried out using peripheral blood. The receptors here all came from a woman under 30 with stable Graves' hyperthyroidism.

This rearrangement joins TRBV24-1 to TRBJ2-5; 8 bases are shared with TRBD2. The ends lost 3 bases at V and 4 bases at J; junction bases unmatched: 6. The CDR3 is 15 amino acids. Germline V lookup: CDR1 KGHDR, CDR2 SFDVKD. The DNA for the CDR3 is TGTGCCACCAGTGATAAGCGGGAGAGAGTAGAGACCCAGTACTTC. This sequence encodes CATSDKRERVETQYF.

There are many counts of this clonotype. The CDR3 DNA is TGCAGCGTTGATAGCGCGTATCAAGAGACCCAGTACTTC. This encodes CSVDSAYQETQYF. The chain employs TRBV29-1 and TRBJ2-5, with D maybe TRBD2 (5 bases). Germline CDR1 is SQVTM and CDR2 is ANQGSEA. V was cut by 3 bases and J by 2 bases, with 10 bases left in between. The CDR3 totals 13 residues. Full variable domain (outside the CDR3, taken from reference TRBV29-1 and TRBJ2-5): SAVISQKPSRDICQRGTSLTIQCQVDSQVTMMFWYRQQPGQSLTLIATANQGSEATYESGFVIDKFPISRPNLTFSTLTVSNMSPEDSSIYLCSVDSAYQETQYFGPGTRLLVL.

This chain joins TRBV30 and TRBJ2-4; 12 bases fit TRBD1. Germline V lookup: CDR1 GTSNPN, CDR2 SVGIG (reference sequence). V dropped 2 bases and J dropped 7; count of bases not matched to a gene: 6. This CDR3 contains 15 residues. CDR3 loop: CAWSSGTGGMNIQYF. The CDR3 DNA follows: TGTGCCTGGAGTTCCGGGACAGGGGGCATGAACATTCAGTACTTC.

The sample holds many counts of this clonotype. V is TRBV20-1 and J is TRBJ2-7; 11 bases are a match to TRBD2. The CDR3 consists of 14 residues. J gave up 2 bases and V 3 bases, and 3 bases lay outside the gene matches. Looked up from germline, CDR1 is DFQATT and CDR2 is SNEGSKA (reference sequence). CDR3 nucleotide sequence: TGCAGTGCTAGTGGACTAGCGGGCGCCTACGAGCAGTACTTC. Protein product: CSASGLAGAYEQYF.

This clonotype turned up a few times. Compared with germline, one end of the junction differs, possibly owing to a read error. The rearrangement joins TRBV11-2 to TRBJ2-5; D gene unclear. The CDR3 totals 17 residues. Germline CDR1 reads SGHAT; CDR2 reads FQNNGV. As DNA, the CDR3 is TGTGCCAGCAGCTTAGTCTCCACTTCCTTTATCCAAGAGACCAAGTACTTC. It is translated as CASSLVSTSFIQETKYF.

This clonotype came up many times. The rearrangement links TRBV15 to TRBJ2-7; 7 bases are shared with TRBD1. V lost 5 bases to trimming and J lost 11 bases; unmatched junction nucleotides: 12. The CDR3 sequence is 13 residues long. Germline lookup yields CDR1 LNHNV and CDR2 YYDKDF (reference sequence). As DNA, the CDR3 is TGTGCCACCAGCCACTCATCGACAGGGCTTGAGTACTTC. It encodes CATSHSSTGLEYF.

The V gene is TRBV6-1, the J gene TRBJ1-1, with 8 bases lining up with TRBD1. The CDR3 spans 14 residues. The germline V gene has CDR1 MNHNS and CDR2 SASEGT. Losses at the gene ends were 4 bases for V and 3 bases for J; bases not matched to a gene: 4. CDR3 amino acids: CASSADRADTEAFF. The CDR3 nucleotides are TGTGCCAGCAGTGCGGACAGGGCGGACACTGAAGCTTTCTTT.

Comment on this clonotype: A much larger clonotype is one base distant, so this may be a read error. As the CDR3 is not closed by the conserved phenylalanine or tryptophan, this likely results from a read error. This chain links TRBV3-1 with TRBJ1-5; possible D gene TRBD1, 5 bases. V lost 7 bases and J lost 1, with 8 bases in between. The CDR3 runs 13 residues. Germline V CDR1 and CDR2: LGHDT, YNNKEL (reference sequence). DNA of the CDR3: TGTGCCAGCACCCAGGGAAGCAATCAGCCCCAGCATTTG. Translated, it gives CASTQGSNQPQHL.

This clonotype was found a few times. This rearrangement joins TRBV6-1 to TRBJ2-5, with no clear D. This CDR3 is built from 15 residues. V was trimmed by 8 bases and J by 5 bases, leaving 21 bases between them. Germline V gene sequence: CDR1 MNHNS, CDR2 SASEGT. The CDR3 DNA follows: TGTGCCAGCCCCCCCCTACGCCGGATGGGGGAGACCCAGTACTTC. Translated: CASPPLRRMGETQYF.

Ten or more counts support this clonotype. This sequence joins TRBV28 and TRBJ1-6; no firm D call. The CDR3 spans 13 residues. V gave up 2 bases and J gave up 8 bases, with 7 bases separating them. Per the germline V gene, CDR1 is MDHEN and CDR2 is SYDVKM. In DNA form, the CDR3 reads TGTGCCAGCAGTTTAGGGATTTATTCACCCCTCCACTTT. Its translation: CASSLGIYSPLHF.

This clonotype was picked up a small number of times. Germline is not matched at one junction end, which may reflect a read error. J is TRBJ2-4 and V is TRBV28, with D possibly called TRBD1 or TRBD2 (5 bases each). Germline lookup yields CDR1 MDHEN and CDR2 SYDVKM. This CDR3 has 16 amino acids. CDR3 in DNA: TGTGCCAGCAGTGGTGGTTCCCAGGGAGCCAAAAACATTAAGTACTTC. Amino acids: CASSGGSQGAKNIKYF.

Many counts were recorded for this clonotype. This sequence joins TRBV10-3 and TRBJ2-7; no reliable D call. V was cut by 6 bases and J by 0 bases, with 12 bases left in between. Germline lookup yields CDR1 ENHRY and CDR2 SYGVKD. This CDR3 is built from 14 residues. The CDR3 region is CAISTDPRSYEQYF. DNA for the CDR3: TGTGCCATCAGCACAGACCCGCGCTCCTACGAGCAGTACTTC.

In the case of this clonotype: Since a much larger clone is just one base distant, this may be a read error. This chain connects TRBV28 to TRBJ1-5, with 7 nucleotides matching TRBD1. The J segment lost 1 base and the V segment lost 7 bases, leaving 22 bases of the junction unmatched. Per germline, CDR1 MDHEN and CDR2 SYDVKM. The CDR3 totals 20 residues. CDR3 sequence reads: CASTSELLTGASLSNQPQHF. The CDR3 DNA follows: TGTGCCAGCACCTCTGAGTTATTAACAGGGGCAAGCCTAAGCAATCAGCCCCAGCATTTT.

There are many counts of this clonotype. V and J are TRBV2 and TRBJ2-7, with D maybe TRBD1 (5 bases). The V and J ends lost 5 bases and 0 bases respectively, with 11 bases between them. This CDR3 is built from 14 residues. The germline V gene has CDR1 SNHLY and CDR2 FYNNEI. CDR3: CASSFRQISYEQYF. Here the CDR3 DNA reads TGTGCCAGCAGTTTCCGACAGATCTCCTACGAGCAGTACTTC.

Details on this clonotype: A read error may produce the germline difference seen at one junction end. The gene calls are TRBV28 and TRBJ2-7; 9 bases match TRBD1. Germline loops: CDR1 MDHEN, CDR2 SYDVKM. The CDR3 extends over 14 amino acids. Written as DNA, the CDR3 is TGTGCCAGCAGGAAACCGGGACAGGGCTACGAGCAGTGCTTC. Its protein is CASRKPGQGYEQCF.

V usage is TRBV9 and J usage is TRBJ1-2; D unclear. This CDR3 is 12 amino acids long. V was clipped by 4 bases and J by 10 bases, with 14 bases between them. CDR1 and CDR2 (germline): SGDLS, YYNGEE. CDR3 amino acids: CASSLVVGAYTF. In DNA, the CDR3 is TGTGCCAGCAGCCTGGTCGTGGGAGCCTACACCTTC. Full variable domain (remainder filled in from reference TRBV9 and TRBJ1-2): DSGVTQTPKHLITATGQRVTLRCSPRSGDLSVYWYQQSLDQGLQFLIQYYNGEERAKGNILERFSAQQFPDLHSELNLSSLELGDSALYFCASSLVVGAYTFGSGTRLTVV.

This clonotype was seen only a few times. A read error may be the cause here, since a much bigger clone is one base away. The genes are TRBV25-1 and TRBJ2-3, with 10 nucleotides matching TRBD1. The germline CDR1 and CDR2 sequences are MGHDK and SYGVNS. This CDR3 has 19 residues. The CDR3 DNA reads TGTGCCAGCAGTGCTTCGACAGGGGGCTTTTTATCGGGCACAGATACGCGGTATTTT. Amino acids: CASSASTGGFLSGTDTRYF.

Only a few counts were recorded for this clonotype. J is TRBJ1-6 and V is TRBV27; D is unclear. The CDR3 has 13 amino acids. V dropped 7 bases and J dropped 10 bases, with 14 bases sitting between them. In germline, CDR1 is MNHEY, CDR2 SMNVEV (reference sequence). The DNA for the CDR3 is TGTGCCAGCACCCGTTGGTTCGGGTCACCCCTCCACTTT. Amino acids: CASTRWFGSPLHF.

This clonotype was seen ten or more times. This sequence joins TRBV4-1 and TRBJ2-5, with D hard to call. The CDR3 consists of 13 residues. Trimming stripped 3 bases from V and 5 bases from J, with 10 bases between. Germline CDR1 MGHRA, CDR2 YSYEKL. CDR3 protein: CASSQLIGETQYF. The CDR3 DNA reads TGCGCCAGCAGCCAGCTAATCGGGGAGACCCAGTACTTC.

This clonotype has at least ten counts. This chain connects TRBV7-9 to TRBJ1-5; no reliable D call. The germline V gene has CDR1 SEHNR and CDR2 FQNEAQ (reference sequence). V was trimmed by 5 bases and J by 2 bases, leaving 7 bases between them. This CDR3 is 13 amino acids long. DNA for the CDR3: TGTGCCAGCAGCGGCGACGGCAATCAGCCCCAGCATTTT. Translation gives CASSGDGNQPQHF. The whole variable domain, remainder taken from reference TRBV7-9 and TRBJ1-5, is DTGVSQNPRHKITKRGQNVTFRCDPISEHNRLYWYRQTLGQGPEFLTYFQNEAQLEKSRLLSDRFSAERPKGSFSTLEIQRTEQGDSAMYLCASSGDGNQPQHFGDGTRLSIL.

This clonotype was recorded many times. This chain connects TRBV12-3 or TRBV12-4 to TRBJ1-2; D is undetermined. There are 11 residues in the CDR3. Trimming cost V 1 base and J 12 bases, with 9 bases left between them. CDR3 sequence (DNA): TGTGCCAGCAGTTTAGGGACCGGAGACACCTTC. As protein: CASSLGTGDTF.

This clonotype was seen repeatedly, ten times or more. The chain links TRBV7-2 to TRBJ2-7, with 9 positions matching TRBD2. The CDR3 covers 20 residues. Per the germline V gene, CDR1 is SGHTA and CDR2 is FQGNSA. The V gene end was trimmed by 5 bases and the J gene end by 4 bases; junction bases not matched to a gene: 24. The CDR3 sequence is CASSAPRDRRSSGTKYEQYF. CDR3 bases: TGTGCCAGCAGCGCCCCACGCGACAGGCGTTCTAGCGGGACCAAGTACGAGCAGTACTTC.

In this sample, this clonotype turned up many times. The V call is TRBV30, the J call TRBJ1-2; D gene uncertain. Germline CDR1 reads GTSNPN; CDR2 reads SVGIG (reference sequence). The V gene lost 1 base and the J gene lost 4 bases, with 13 bases spanning the gap. The CDR3 loop spans 14 amino acids. This CDR3 reads CAWSAAVSIYGYTF. As DNA, the CDR3 is TGTGCCTGGAGTGCGGCAGTGAGCATCTATGGCTACACCTTC.

This clonotype showed up many times. The rearrangement joins TRBV12-3 or TRBV12-4 to TRBJ1-2, with D hard to call. Deletions cut 5 bases from V and 4 bases from J, with 8 bases between. This CDR3 has 12 amino acids. The CDR3 nucleotides read TGTGCCAGCAGTCCTTCCCCCTATGGCTACACCTTC. Translation: CASSPSPYGYTF.

V and J are TRBV28 and TRBJ1-1; D is unresolved. This CDR3 has 12 amino acids. Trimming shortened V by 2 bases and J by 6 bases, and 7 bases separated the two germline ends. CDR1 and CDR2 (germline): MDHEN, SYDVKM. CDR3 DNA: TGTGCCAGCAGTTTACAGCGTCCTGAAGCTTTCTTT. Translation gives CASSLQRPEAFF.